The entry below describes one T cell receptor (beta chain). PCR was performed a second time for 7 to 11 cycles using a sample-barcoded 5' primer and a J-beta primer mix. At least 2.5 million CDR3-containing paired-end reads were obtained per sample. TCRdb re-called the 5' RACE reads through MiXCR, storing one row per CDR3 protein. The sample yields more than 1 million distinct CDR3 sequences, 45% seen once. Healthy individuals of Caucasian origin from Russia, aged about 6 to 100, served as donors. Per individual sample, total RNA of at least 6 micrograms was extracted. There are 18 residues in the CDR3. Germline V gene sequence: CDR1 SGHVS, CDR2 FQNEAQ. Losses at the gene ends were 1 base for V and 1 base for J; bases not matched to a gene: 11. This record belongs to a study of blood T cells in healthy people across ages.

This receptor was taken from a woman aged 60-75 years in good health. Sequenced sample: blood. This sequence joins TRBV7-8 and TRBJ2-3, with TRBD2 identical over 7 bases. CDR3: CASSLVQARTSGTDTQYF. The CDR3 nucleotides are TGTGCCAGCAGCTTAGTCCAGGCTAGAACTAGCGGCACAGATACGCAGTATTTT.